This TCR beta chain was captured in a study of T-cell memory formation after mild COVID-19. Study-level information: Clusters were largely donor specific. Notes on the study in general: A second wave expanding day 15 to 37 was CD4+-biased; contracting clones were balanced. Contracting CD4+ clones lay largely in CM and EM, with CD8+ ones residing in EMRA. Nothing confirmed that second-wave clones peaking on day 37 were specific for SARS-CoV-2.

On this clonotype: The antigen is undetermined.

Using its own MiXCR run on the 5' RACE reads, TCRdb lists one record per CDR3 protein. The sample records fewer than 650,000 distinct CDR3 sequences, roughly 17% being singletons. V gave up 1 base and J gave up 6 bases, with 7 bases separating them. Germline assignment: CDR1 DFQATT and CDR2 SNEGSKA (reference sequence). This CDR3 spans 12 amino acids. Input material: PBMCs or a T cell subset sorted from them (not recorded which). The chain is built from TRBV20-1 and TRBJ1-5; D remains ambiguous. This clonotype was obtained from an adult woman who had mild COVID-19 (a few samples of this study predate the infection). Cell type and time point are not known. CDR3 amino acids: CSARGSFQPQHF. Written as DNA, the CDR3 is TGCAGTGCTAGAGGCTCTTTTCAGCCCCAGCATTTT.